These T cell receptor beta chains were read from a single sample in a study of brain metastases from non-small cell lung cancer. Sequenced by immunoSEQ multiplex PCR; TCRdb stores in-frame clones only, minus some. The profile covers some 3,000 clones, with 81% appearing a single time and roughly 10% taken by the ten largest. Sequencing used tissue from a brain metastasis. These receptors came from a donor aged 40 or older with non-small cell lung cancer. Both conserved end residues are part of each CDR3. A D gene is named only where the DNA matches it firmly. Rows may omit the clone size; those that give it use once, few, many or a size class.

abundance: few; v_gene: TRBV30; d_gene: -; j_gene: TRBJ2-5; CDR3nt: TGTGCCTGGAGTGTAGGGGGGGGGCCTGGAGAGACCCAGTACTTC; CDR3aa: CAWSVGGGPGETQYF
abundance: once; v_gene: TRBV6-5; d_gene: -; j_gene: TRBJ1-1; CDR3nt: TGTGCCAGTTCGAGGTGGAATGAAGCTTTCTTT; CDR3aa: CASSRWNEAFF
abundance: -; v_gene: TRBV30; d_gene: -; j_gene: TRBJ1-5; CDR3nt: TGTGCCTGCACCCCCGGCAGGGCCCTTGAAGGCAATCAGCCCCAGCATTTT; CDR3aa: CACTPGRALEGNQPQHF
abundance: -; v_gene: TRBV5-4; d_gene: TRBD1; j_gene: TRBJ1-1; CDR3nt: TGTGCCAGCAGCCTCGAGGGACAGCACACTGAAGCTTTCTTT; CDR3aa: CASSLEGQHTEAFF
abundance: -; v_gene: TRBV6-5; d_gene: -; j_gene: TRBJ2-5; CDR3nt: TGTGCCAGCAGTTTTACAGGGCAAGAGACCCAGTACTTC; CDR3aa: CASSFTGQETQYF
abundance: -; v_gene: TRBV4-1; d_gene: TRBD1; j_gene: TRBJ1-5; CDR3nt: TGCGCCAGCAGCCAAAGATCGGGGGACAGGCTCAATCAGCCCCAGCATTTT; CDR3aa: CASSQRSGDRLNQPQHF
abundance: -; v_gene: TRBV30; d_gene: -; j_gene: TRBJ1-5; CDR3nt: TGTGCCTGGAGTCCCGGGAGCAATCAGCCCCAGCATTTT; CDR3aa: CAWSPGSNQPQHF
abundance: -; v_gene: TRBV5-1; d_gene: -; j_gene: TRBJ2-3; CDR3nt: TGCGCCAGCAGCAGCCACGGCACAGATACGCAGTATTTT; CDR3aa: CASSSHGTDTQYF
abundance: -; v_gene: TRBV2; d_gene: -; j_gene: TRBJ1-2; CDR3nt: TGTGCCAGCAACCAAATCTCGGCGGAGTCTATGAGTGGCTATACCTTC; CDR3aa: CASNQISAESMSGYTF
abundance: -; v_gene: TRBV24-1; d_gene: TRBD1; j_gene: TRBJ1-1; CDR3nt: TGTGCCACCGCCAACTGGGACAGCACTGAAGCTTTCTTT; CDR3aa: CATANWDSTEAFF
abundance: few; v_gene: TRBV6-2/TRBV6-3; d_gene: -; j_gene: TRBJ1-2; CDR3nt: TGTGCCAGCAGTGACACTCGAGAGGCGGTTCGTTATGGCTACACCTTC; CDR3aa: CASSDTREAVRYGYTF
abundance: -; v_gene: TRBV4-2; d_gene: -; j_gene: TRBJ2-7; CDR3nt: TGTGCCAGCAGCCAAGGTACAGGTTACTACGAGCAGTACTTC; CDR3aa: CASSQGTGYYEQYF
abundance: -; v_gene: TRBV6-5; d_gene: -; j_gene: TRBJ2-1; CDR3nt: TGTGCCAGCCGGGCAGTTCTGACCTACAATGAGCAGTTCTTC; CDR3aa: CASRAVLTYNEQFF
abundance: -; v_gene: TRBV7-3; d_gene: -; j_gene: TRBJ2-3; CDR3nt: TGTGCCAGCAGCTTAACCCCCGGCACAGATACGCAGTATTTT; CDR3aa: CASSLTPGTDTQYF